The 21 T cell receptor beta chains below all came from one sample that was sequenced in a study of spatial heterogeneity in lung cancer. Study-level results: For expanded intratumoral alpha and beta TCRs, counts tracked tumor mutation counts.

Antigens for these TCRs are unknown. MiXCR was run by TCRdb on the 5' RACE reads, yielding one entry per CDR3 protein. Altogether about 29,000 distinct CDR3 sequences are present, roughly 6.6% being singletons, with the ten largest covering roughly a quarter. Described time point: sample taken at primary tumor resection. Specimen: lung tumor tissue, collected at surgery. These receptor sequences come from a male donor with early-stage non-small cell lung cancer.

A note on this clonotype: Since a much larger clone is just one base distant, this may be a read error. The chain employs TRBV2 and TRBJ2-6, with TRBD2 matching over 7 bases. This CDR3 contains 16 residues. The germline CDR1 and CDR2 sequences are SNHLY and FYNNEI. CDR3 in amino acids: CASSEWGLSGAIVLTF. The CDR3 DNA reads as TGTGCCAGCAGTGAATGGGGACTATCCGGGGCCATCGTCCTGACTTTC. Drawing the rest from reference TRBV2 and TRBJ2-6, the complete variable domain is EPEVTQTPSHQVTQMGQEVILRCVPISNHLYFYWYRQILGQKVEFLVSFYNNEISEKSEIFDDQFSVERPDGSNFTLKIRSTKLEDSAMYFCASSEWGLSGAIVLTFGAGSRLTVL.

This clonotype was detected ten times or more. The chain links TRBV7-9 to TRBJ2-1; the D gene is possibly TRBD2 (5 bases). V dropped 5 bases and J dropped 4 bases, with 18 bases sitting between them. Germline loops: CDR1 SEHNR, CDR2 FQNEAQ (reference sequence). This CDR3 has 16 amino acids. This chain's CDR3 is CASSEEGLGSYNEQFF. CDR3 coding DNA: TGTGCCAGCAGCGAGGAAGGTCTAGGGAGTTACAATGAGCAGTTCTTC.

This clonotype is judged large. CDR3 protein: CASSTRQGAYEQYF. DNA of the CDR3: TGTGCCAGCAGTACCCGACAGGGGGCGTACGAGCAGTACTTC. V and J are TRBV27 and TRBJ2-7, with 10 bases fitting TRBD1. CDR1 is MNHEY, CDR2 SMNVEV, per germline (reference sequence). The CDR3 sequence is 14 residues long. Trimming cost V 5 bases and J 4 bases; bases outside gene matches: 5.

This clonotype was seen repeatedly, ten times or more. The chain is built from TRBV7-2 and TRBJ2-2; D not certain. Germline V gives CDR1 SGHTA, CDR2 FQGNSA. V lost 2 bases and J lost 5, with 24 bases in between. CDR3 size: 19 residues. CDR3 residues: CASSLRGPRAVAGTGELFF. The CDR3 region has the DNA TGTGCCAGCAGCTTAAGAGGACCACGAGCAGTGGCAGGAACCGGGGAGCTGTTTTTT.

V and J are TRBV3-1 and TRBJ2-1; 13 bases are shared with TRBD2. V dropped 2 bases and J dropped 10; count of bases not matched to a gene: 2. This CDR3 contains 14 residues. Germline values: CDR1 LGHDT, CDR2 YNNKEL (reference sequence). The DNA for the CDR3 is TGTGCCAGCAGCCAACAGACTAGCGGGGGGGAGCAGTTCTTC. Translated: CASSQQTSGGEQFF.

This clonotype appeared a few times. The J gene is TRBJ2-3, the V gene TRBV7-8; 8 nucleotides match TRBD1. Germline lookup yields CDR1 SGHVS and CDR2 FQNEAQ. The CDR3 sequence is 17 residues long. V lost 1 base to trimming and J lost 5 bases; unmatched junction nucleotides: 11. This CDR3 is CASSLDLAGGTVDTQYF. As DNA, the CDR3 is TGTGCCAGCAGCTTAGATCTGGCAGGGGGCACGGTAGATACGCAGTATTTT.

Ten or more counts support this clonotype. The J gene is TRBJ2-3, the V gene TRBV5-1; 7 bases align to TRBD1. The CDR3 has 13 amino acids. V lost 0 bases, J lost 10 bases, and 5 bases stayed unmatched. CDR1 is SGHRS, CDR2 YFSETQ, per germline. The CDR3 region is CASSLEGDRPQYF. The CDR3 nucleotides are TGCGCCAGCAGCTTGGAGGGGGACAGACCGCAGTATTTT.

The genes are TRBV6-1 and TRBJ2-1; a weak D match, TRBD1 (5 bases). CDR3 length: 16 residues. Trimming shortened V by 5 bases and J by 8 bases, and 22 bases separated the two germline ends. Germline lookup yields CDR1 MNHNS and CDR2 SASEGT. Here the CDR3 DNA reads TGTGCCAGCAGTTTCCTACAGGTGGAGTACGGCGATGAGCAGTTCTTC. This translates into CASSFLQVEYGDEQFF.

There are many counts of this clonotype. V and J are TRBV5-1 and TRBJ1-2; 8 bases are shared with TRBD1. The CDR3 is 15 amino acids. V shed 3 bases and J 7 bases; nucleotides not matched to a gene: 11. Germline V gives CDR1 SGHRS, CDR2 YFSETQ. For the CDR3, the DNA is TGCGCCAGCAGCTCTTCTATTACAGGGGGAGGTGGCTACACCTTC. It specifies CASSSSITGGGGYTF.

This clonotype was detected ten times or more. The gene calls are TRBV2 and TRBJ2-7, with D perhaps TRBD1 (6 bases). Germline V gene data show CDR1 as SNHLY and CDR2 as FYNNEI. The CDR3 is made up of 13 amino acids. Trimming removed 1 base from V and 2 bases from J, with 6 bases in between. The CDR3 DNA reads TGTGCCAGCAGTGAAGGGACAGCCTACGAGCAGTACTTC. Its protein product is CASSEGTAYEQYF.

This clonotype was seen many times. This chain uses TRBV4-3 with TRBJ2-3; D is undetermined. Trimming took 0 bases from V and 2 from J, leaving 12 bases between them. The germline gives CDR1 LGHNA, CDR2 YSLEER. The CDR3 sequence is 16 residues long. The CDR3 nucleotides are TGCGCCAGCAGCCAAGATGGCGTGGGCTTCACAGATACGCAGTATTTT. Its translation: CASSQDGVGFTDTQYF.

The chain recombines TRBV7-2 with TRBJ1-4; 7 positions agree with TRBD1. J was trimmed by 10 bases and V by 5 bases; bases with no gene match: 10. Germline V gene lookup returns CDR1 SGHTA and CDR2 FQGNSA. This CDR3 is built from 14 residues. In nucleotides, the CDR3 is TGTGCCAGCAGCCCCAGACAGGGACTAGGAAAACTGTTTTTT. Amino acid sequence: CASSPRQGLGKLFF.

This clonotype has just a few counts. The chain joins TRBV20-1 to TRBJ1-1; a weak D match, TRBD1 (5 bases). The CDR3 has 14 residues. The ends were cut back, 4 bases at V and 4 bases at J, with 16 bases in the middle. In germline, CDR1 is DFQATT, CDR2 SNEGSKA (reference sequence). DNA for the CDR3: TGCAGTGCTACCATCCTTGTTGGGGGCACTGAAGCTTTCTTT. Protein product: CSATILVGGTEAFF.

This clonotype came up many times. V is TRBV29-1 and J is TRBJ1-1; D is perhaps TRBD1 (5 bases). Germline V CDR1 and CDR2: SQVTM, ANQGSEA. The V end lost 4 bases, the J end lost 1 base, and 22 bases lay between the germline ends. This CDR3 contains 17 residues. This chain's CDR3 is CSVGGLRGFNENTEAFF. In DNA form, the CDR3 reads TGCAGCGTTGGGGGCTTACGAGGATTTAATGAGAACACTGAAGCTTTCTTT.

The table lists this clonotype with a few counts. The chain employs TRBV3-1 and TRBJ2-5; the match to TRBD2 covers 10 bases. This CDR3 is 16 amino acids long. V was pared by 1 base and J by 1 base, with 3 bases of the junction left unmatched. Germline lookup yields CDR1 LGHDT and CDR2 YNNKEL (reference sequence). The CDR3 loop reads CASSQGLAGAQETQYF. DNA of the CDR3: TGTGCCAGCAGCCAAGGGCTAGCGGGGGCCCAAGAGACCCAGTACTTC.

This clonotype is labeled medium-sized. The junction departs from germline at one end; a sequencing error may be responsible. J is TRBJ1-2 and V is TRBV24-1; D gene ambiguous. The CDR3 spans 11 residues. Germline lookup yields CDR1 KGHDR and CDR2 SFDVKD. The CDR3 DNA reads TGTGCCACCAGTGATAACGATGGCTACACCTTC. Its protein is CATSDNDGYTF.

Details on this clonotype: A much larger clone differs by one base, so this may be a read error. This chain connects TRBV20-1 to TRBJ1-4; TRBD1 is a possible D gene (5 bases). Trimming removed 5 bases at V and 7 bases at J, with 14 bases between. There are 13 residues in the CDR3. CDR1 is DFQATT and CDR2 is SNEGSKA in the germline V gene (reference sequence). CDR3 in amino acids: CSAPLEGFEKLFF. The CDR3 DNA sequence: TGCAGTGCTCCGCTGGAGGGGTTTGAAAAACTGTTTTTT.

The J gene is TRBJ2-5, the V gene TRBV12-3 or TRBV12-4; either TRBD1 or TRBD2 may supply D (5 bases each). V was shortened by 2 bases and J by 4 bases, with 14 bases between the two germline ends. This CDR3 contains 15 residues. The chain's CDR3 is CASSLYGVGTETQYF. CDR3 DNA: TGTGCCAGCAGTTTATATGGGGTTGGGACAGAGACCCAGTACTTC.

This chain uses TRBV19 with TRBJ2-3; D gene ambiguous. Germline-derived CDR1 and CDR2 are LNHDA and SQIVND (reference sequence). There are 12 residues in the CDR3. Between the trimmed V and J ends, which lost 6 bases and 2 bases, there was a span of 6 bases. CDR3 amino acids: CASSRATDTQYF. DNA of the CDR3: TGTGCCAGTAGCCGGGCCACAGATACGCAGTATTTT. Full variable domain (missing parts from reference TRBV19 and TRBJ2-3): DGGITQSPKYLFRKEGQNVTLSCEQNLNHDAMYWYRQDPGQGLRLIYYSQIVNDFQKGDIAEGYSVSREKKESFPLTVTSAQKNPTAFYLCASSRATDTQYFGPGTRLTVL.

V usage is TRBV7-8 and J usage is TRBJ2-7; D may be TRBD1 (6 bases). The V gene lost 2 bases and the J gene lost 2 bases, with 19 bases spanning the gap. This CDR3 spans 17 amino acids. Germline values: CDR1 SGHVS, CDR2 FQNEAQ. CDR3 protein: CASSLLPGTLDTYEQYF. For the CDR3, the DNA is TGTGCCAGCAGCTTACTGCCCGGGACACTCGATACCTACGAGCAGTACTTC.

On this clonotype itself: This may stem from a read error, because a much larger clone lies one nucleotide away. The chain combines TRBV28 with TRBJ1-1; the D is unclear. V gave up 7 bases and J gave up 3 bases, with 12 bases separating them. Germline V lookup: CDR1 MDHEN, CDR2 SYDVKM. CDR3 length equals 13 residues. CDR3 region: CASIREEHTEAFF. CDR3 sequence (DNA): TGTGCCAGCATAAGAGAGGAGCACACTGAAGCTTTCTTT.